These T cell receptor beta chains were read from a single sample in a study of T cell responses to AZD1222 COVID-19 vaccine. Clones were read by immunoSEQ multiplex PCR, and TCRdb kept only the in-frame ones, dropping some. The top ten clones hold less than 11% of a sample with 100,000 to 150,000 clones, approximately 89% of them seen once. The source was peripheral blood, collected on day 0 of AZD1222 vaccination. These receptor sequences come from an adult in good health. Both conserved end residues are part of each CDR3. A D gene is named only where the DNA matches it firmly. Clone size, where shown, is once, few, many, or a class for clones that have expanded.

j_call: TRBJ2-7; clone_size: NA; v_call: TRBV4-1; d_call: NA; cdr3_aa: CASSQDRGTGLMEQYF; cdr3_nt: TGCGCCAGCAGCCAAGATCGCGGGACCGGCCTTATGGAGCAGTACTTC
j_call: TRBJ1-5; clone_size: NA; v_call: TRBV5-5; d_call: NA; cdr3_aa: CASSLTRQQYSNQPQHF; cdr3_nt: TGTGCCAGCAGCTTGACCAGACAGCAGTATAGCAATCAGCCCCAGCATTTT
j_call: TRBJ2-1; clone_size: NA; v_call: TRBV12-3/TRBV12-4; d_call: NA; cdr3_aa: CASSPSREQFF; cdr3_nt: TGTGCCAGCAGTCCCAGTCGGGAGCAGTTCTTC
j_call: TRBJ1-4; clone_size: NA; v_call: TRBV15; d_call: NA; cdr3_aa: CATSPRGLNEKLFF; cdr3_nt: TGTGCCACCAGCCCCCGGGGCCTTAATGAAAAACTGTTTTTT
j_call: TRBJ1-6; clone_size: once; v_call: TRBV5-4; d_call: NA; cdr3_aa: CASSAGGLNNSPLHF; cdr3_nt: TGTGCCAGCAGCGCGGGGGGCCTGAACAATTCACCCCTCCACTTT
j_call: TRBJ1-1; clone_size: NA; v_call: TRBV19; d_call: NA; cdr3_aa: CASSAGRTEAFF; cdr3_nt: TGTGCCAGTAGTGCCGGGAGGACTGAAGCTTTCTTT
j_call: TRBJ1-2; clone_size: NA; v_call: TRBV29-1; d_call: NA; cdr3_aa: CSAEPQGSVGYTF; cdr3_nt: TGCAGCGCCGAACCCCAGGGTAGTGTGGGCTACACCTTC
j_call: TRBJ1-2; clone_size: once; v_call: TRBV2; d_call: NA; cdr3_aa: CASSREGGYTF; cdr3_nt: TGTGCCAGCAGTAGGGAAGGTGGCTACACCTTC
j_call: TRBJ1-2; clone_size: NA; v_call: TRBV3-1/TRBV3-2; d_call: TRBD1; cdr3_aa: CASSTQGDRYGYTF; cdr3_nt: TGTGCCAGCAGTACTCAGGGGGATCGCTATGGCTACACCTTC
j_call: TRBJ2-2; clone_size: NA; v_call: TRBV11-3; d_call: TRBD2; cdr3_aa: CASSRGGGWTGELFF; cdr3_nt: TGTGCCAGCAGCCGCGGGGGAGGGTGGACCGGGGAGCTGTTTTTT
j_call: TRBJ1-4; clone_size: NA; v_call: TRBV7-9; d_call: NA; cdr3_aa: CASSIRQAPNEKLFF; cdr3_nt: TGTGCCAGCAGCATCCGACAGGCTCCTAATGAAAAACTGTTTTTT
j_call: TRBJ1-1; clone_size: once; v_call: TRBV9; d_call: NA; cdr3_aa: CASSVGWGTEAFF; cdr3_nt: TGTGCCAGCAGCGTCGGATGGGGCACTGAAGCTTTCTTT
j_call: TRBJ2-3; clone_size: NA; v_call: TRBV27; d_call: NA; cdr3_aa: CASSLRMQGGFTDTQYF; cdr3_nt: TGTGCCAGCAGTTTACGGATGCAGGGGGGGTTCACAGATACGCAGTATTTT
j_call: TRBJ2-3; clone_size: NA; v_call: TRBV10-3; d_call: NA; cdr3_aa: CAIRAATDIYTDTQYF; cdr3_nt: TGTGCCATCAGGGCCGCTACGGACATCTACACAGATACGCAGTATTTT
j_call: TRBJ1-6; clone_size: once; v_call: TRBV5-6; d_call: NA; cdr3_aa: CASSPRPTQASPLHF; cdr3_nt: TGTGCCAGCAGCCCCAGACCGACACAGGCTTCACCCCTCCACTTT
j_call: TRBJ2-1; clone_size: NA; v_call: TRBV3-1/TRBV3-2; d_call: NA; cdr3_aa: CASSQEGGYNEQFF; cdr3_nt: TGTGCCAGCAGCCAAGAGGGGGGCTACAATGAGCAGTTCTTC
j_call: TRBJ2-7; clone_size: NA; v_call: TRBV14; d_call: NA; cdr3_aa: CASRSSGKPYEQYF; cdr3_nt: TGTGCCAGCAGGTCTTCCGGGAAGCCGTACGAGCAGTACTTC
j_call: TRBJ2-7; clone_size: once; v_call: TRBV7-2; d_call: TRBD1; cdr3_aa: CASSRDRAYEQYF; cdr3_nt: TGTGCCAGCAGCCGAGACAGGGCCTACGAGCAGTACTTC
j_call: TRBJ1-2; clone_size: NA; v_call: TRBV29-1; d_call: NA; cdr3_aa: CSVALAGGIGYTF; cdr3_nt: TGCAGCGTTGCCCTGGCCGGGGGGATAGGCTACACCTTC
j_call: TRBJ1-3; clone_size: NA; v_call: TRBV5-5; d_call: NA; cdr3_aa: CASSLAVSLVSGNTIYF; cdr3_nt: TGTGCCAGCAGCTTGGCGGTTAGTCTGGTATCTGGAAACACCATATATTTT
j_call: TRBJ2-7; clone_size: NA; v_call: TRBV27; d_call: TRBD2; cdr3_aa: CASSLSALAGATGEQYF; cdr3_nt: TGTGCCAGCAGTTTATCGGCACTAGCGGGGGCGACGGGGGAGCAGTACTTC
j_call: TRBJ2-1; clone_size: NA; v_call: TRBV5-8; d_call: NA; cdr3_aa: CASSLRESYNEQFF; cdr3_nt: TGTGCCAGCAGCTTGCGAGAGTCCTACAATGAGCAGTTCTTC
j_call: TRBJ2-3; clone_size: few; v_call: TRBV5-1; d_call: NA; cdr3_aa: CASSGRSDTDTQYF; cdr3_nt: TGCGCCAGCTCAGGCAGGAGTGACACAGATACGCAGTATTTT
j_call: TRBJ2-2; clone_size: NA; v_call: TRBV19; d_call: NA; cdr3_aa: CPPPWDLAGELFF; cdr3_nt: TGCCCACCGCCCTGGGATTTGGCCGGGGAGCTGTTTTTT
j_call: TRBJ2-5; clone_size: NA; v_call: TRBV12-3/TRBV12-4; d_call: NA; cdr3_aa: CASSYIGETQYF; cdr3_nt: TGTGCCAGCAGTTACATCGGAGAGACCCAGTACTTC
j_call: TRBJ1-5; clone_size: NA; v_call: TRBV19; d_call: TRBD1; cdr3_aa: CASGTGGWGNQPQHF; cdr3_nt: TGTGCCAGTGGAACAGGGGGCTGGGGCAATCAGCCCCAGCATTTT
j_call: TRBJ1-1; clone_size: NA; v_call: TRBV4-3; d_call: NA; cdr3_aa: CASSQDWEGMNTEAFF; cdr3_nt: TGCGCCAGCAGCCAAGATTGGGAAGGGATGAACACTGAAGCTTTCTTT
j_call: TRBJ2-7; clone_size: NA; v_call: TRBV19; d_call: NA; cdr3_aa: CASSIDRWSYEQYF; cdr3_nt: TGTGCCAGTAGTATAGATCGTTGGTCCTACGAGCAGTACTTC
j_call: TRBJ1-2; clone_size: NA; v_call: TRBV27; d_call: NA; cdr3_aa: CASSQNSAFVGYTF; cdr3_nt: TGTGCCAGCAGTCAGAACTCGGCTTTTGTTGGCTACACCTTC
j_call: TRBJ1-2; clone_size: NA; v_call: TRBV14; d_call: NA; cdr3_aa: CASSQGQSYGYTF; cdr3_nt: TGTGCCAGCAGCCAAGGCCAGAGCTATGGCTACACCTTC
j_call: TRBJ2-1; clone_size: NA; v_call: TRBV9; d_call: NA; cdr3_aa: CASSVVMGPYNEQFF; cdr3_nt: TGTGCCAGCAGCGTAGTAATGGGACCATACAATGAGCAGTTCTTC
j_call: TRBJ1-4; clone_size: once; v_call: TRBV5-4; d_call: TRBD1; cdr3_aa: CASSARDRDEKLFF; cdr3_nt: TGTGCCAGCAGCGCCCGGGACAGGGATGAAAAACTGTTTTTT
j_call: TRBJ2-7; clone_size: NA; v_call: TRBV28; d_call: NA; cdr3_aa: CASSTPTVPDYYEQYF; cdr3_nt: TGTGCCAGCAGCACTCCGACAGTTCCAGACTACTACGAGCAGTACTTC
j_call: TRBJ2-1; clone_size: NA; v_call: TRBV20-1; d_call: TRBD2; cdr3_aa: CSASARTSGGRVNEQFF; cdr3_nt: TGCAGTGCTAGTGCTAGGACTAGCGGGGGGCGGGTTAATGAGCAGTTCTTC
j_call: TRBJ2-1; clone_size: NA; v_call: TRBV10-2; d_call: TRBD1; cdr3_aa: CASSRDRGLTEQFF; cdr3_nt: TGCGCCAGCAGCCGGGACAGGGGGCTAACTGAGCAGTTCTTC
j_call: TRBJ1-5; clone_size: NA; v_call: TRBV2; d_call: NA; cdr3_aa: CASNAGYSNQPQHF; cdr3_nt: TGTGCCAGCAACGCGGGATATAGCAATCAGCCCCAGCATTTT
j_call: TRBJ2-2; clone_size: NA; v_call: TRBV7-3; d_call: NA; cdr3_aa: CASTNTGELFF; cdr3_nt: TGTGCTTCTACGAACACCGGGGAGCTGTTTTTT
j_call: TRBJ2-7; clone_size: NA; v_call: TRBV11-2; d_call: TRBD2; cdr3_aa: CASSLGAGGEQYF; cdr3_nt: TGTGCCAGCAGCTTAGGAGCGGGAGGGGAGCAGTACTTC
j_call: TRBJ1-6; clone_size: NA; v_call: TRBV6-2/TRBV6-3; d_call: NA; cdr3_aa: CASSPRLRTDYNSPLHF; cdr3_nt: TGTGCCAGCAGCCCTAGACTTCGGACAGACTATAATTCACCCCTCCACTTT
j_call: TRBJ1-5; clone_size: NA; v_call: TRBV7-8; d_call: NA; cdr3_aa: CASSLSNQPQHF; cdr3_nt: TGTGCCAGCAGCTTGAGCAATCAGCCCCAGCATTTT
j_call: TRBJ2-3; clone_size: NA; v_call: TRBV4-2; d_call: NA; cdr3_aa: CASSQQGGRGVTDTQYF; cdr3_nt: TGTGCCAGCAGCCAACAGGGGGGACGGGGGGTCACAGATACGCAGTATTTT
j_call: TRBJ2-3; clone_size: NA; v_call: TRBV6-2/TRBV6-3; d_call: TRBD2; cdr3_aa: CASSSPHGGRGTDTQYF; cdr3_nt: TGTGCCAGCAGTTCCCCTCACGGCGGGAGGGGCACAGATACGCAGTATTTT
j_call: TRBJ2-6; clone_size: NA; v_call: TRBV11-2; d_call: NA; cdr3_aa: CASSPPVGWSSGANVLTF; cdr3_nt: TGTGCCAGCAGCCCCCCTGTCGGGTGGAGCTCTGGGGCCAACGTCCTGACTTTC
j_call: TRBJ2-7; clone_size: NA; v_call: TRBV3-1/TRBV3-2; d_call: TRBD2; cdr3_aa: CASSQALAGGTPYEQYF; cdr3_nt: TGTGCCAGCAGCCAGGCTTTAGCGGGGGGGACACCCTACGAGCAGTACTTC